Below are 15 T cell receptor beta chains sequenced from a single sample in a study of cytomegalovirus exposure and HLA in healthy donors. Amplification used 60 Vbeta primers and 13 Jbeta primers. The repertoire was sequenced with immunoSEQ multiplex PCR; TCRdb's copy has only in-frame clones and lacks some. In the table there are 210,000 or so clones, just over 75% of which are singletons. The sequenced material came from PBMCs. The receptors shown here come from a woman in her sixties in good health and CMV-seropositive.

There are a few counts of this clone. V and J are TRBV5-4 and TRBJ2-1; 9 bases line up with TRBD1. Per germline, CDR1 SGHNT and CDR2 YYREEE (reference sequence). Trimming at V came to 4 bases and at J to 2 bases, leaving 7 bases not matched to a gene. There are 16 residues in the CDR3. CDR3 region: CASSRPGTGTYNEQFF. In DNA, the CDR3 is TGTGCCAGCAGCCGTCCCGGGACAGGGACCTACAATGAGCAGTTCTTC.

This chain links TRBV25-1 with TRBJ2-3; 7 positions agree with TRBD2. Looked up from germline, CDR1 is MGHDK and CDR2 is SYGVNS. This CDR3 is 13 amino acids long. V shed 3 bases and J 4 bases; nucleotides not matched to a gene: 1. The CDR3 loop is CASSDGRPDTQYF. The CDR3, as DNA: TGTGCCAGCAGTGACGGGAGGCCAGATACGCAGTATTTT.

The CDR3 is CASTSPAYEQYF. The CDR3 region has the DNA TGTGCCAGCACGTCACCGGCCTACGAGCAGTACTTC. The chain couples TRBV6-5 to TRBJ2-7; D call uncertain. The germline V gene has CDR1 MNHEY and CDR2 SVGAGI. The CDR3 length is 12 residues. Trimming took off 7 bases at V and 2 bases at J, with 9 bases between the two ends.

V is TRBV29-1 and J is TRBJ2-3; 9 positions match TRBD1. In germline, CDR1 is SQVTM, CDR2 ANQGSEA. CDR3 length equals 13 residues. Trimming cost V 6 bases and J 2 bases; bases outside gene matches: 3. CDR3 amino acids: CSVGDRATDTQYF. Written as DNA, the CDR3 is TGCAGCGTAGGGGACAGGGCCACAGATACGCAGTATTTT.

The CDR3 reads CASSPFSGANVLTF. CDR3 DNA sequence: TGCGCCAGCAGCCCCTTCTCTGGGGCCAACGTCCTGACTTTC. The chain recombines TRBV5-1 with TRBJ2-6; no reliable D call. The CDR3 runs 14 residues. V lost 4 bases to trimming and J lost 0 bases, with 5 bases between them. CDR1 is SGHRS, CDR2 YFSETQ, per germline. The complete variable domain, with remaining parts taken from reference TRBV5-1 and TRBJ2-6, reads KAGVTQTPRYLIKTRGQQVTLSCSPISGHRSVSWYQQTPGQGLQFLFEYFSETQRNKGNFPGRFSGRQFSNSRSEMNVSTLELGDSALYLCASSPFSGANVLTFGAGSRLTVL.

The chain recombines TRBV29-1 with TRBJ1-1; 7 positions agree with TRBD1. J lost 0 bases, V lost 4 bases, and 2 bases had no gene match. There are 13 residues in the CDR3. CDR1 is SQVTM, CDR2 ANQGSEA, per germline. CDR3 DNA sequence: TGCAGCGTTGCGGGACAGTTGAACACTGAAGCTTTCTTT. Protein: CSVAGQLNTEAFF.

As DNA, the CDR3 is TGTGCCAGCAGCCTGTCGGGACAGGGGATAGAGACCCAGTACTTC. It is translated as CASSLSGQGIETQYF. This chain uses TRBV7-2 with TRBJ2-5, with TRBD1 identical over 10 bases. V shed 5 bases and J 4 bases; nucleotides not matched to a gene: 7. This CDR3 region has 15 residues. Germline CDR1 and CDR2: SGHTA and FQGNSA.

The CDR3 DNA reads TGCGCCAGCAGTGACTCCAGCGGCCTGACGGCAGATACGCAGTATTTT. Translating it yields CASSDSSGLTADTQYF. The rearrangement links TRBV10-1 to TRBJ2-3; TRBD2 is a possible D gene (5 bases). Between the trimmed V and J ends, which lost 3 bases and 4 bases, there was a span of 17 bases. The CDR3 runs 16 residues. CDR1 is WNHNN, CDR2 SYGVQD, per germline (reference sequence).

Worth noting for this clone: Other DNA sequences in the sample encode the same CDR3. The J gene is TRBJ1-1, the V gene TRBV5-1, with D uncertain. Between the trimmed V and J ends, which lost 0 bases and 1 base, there was a span of 7 bases. There are 14 residues in the CDR3. Germline CDR1 and CDR2: SGHRS and YFSETQ. CDR3 in DNA: TGCGCCAGCAGCTTGGACAGACCGAACACTGAAGCTTTCTTT. Amino acid sequence: CASSLDRPNTEAFF.

This chain uses TRBV5-4 with TRBJ2-6, with 7 bases lining up with TRBD1. The germline gives CDR1 SGHNT, CDR2 YYREEE (reference sequence). J was trimmed by 0 bases and V by 4 bases; bases with no gene match: 7. The CDR3 consists of 17 residues. DNA for the CDR3: TGTGCCAGCAGCCTTGACAGGACAGGCTCTGGGGCCAACGTCCTGACTTTC. Translating gives CASSLDRTGSGANVLTF.

The chain carries TRBV27 and TRBJ2-3; 8 bases fit TRBD2. Germline V lookup: CDR1 MNHEY, CDR2 SMNVEV (reference sequence). This CDR3 comprises 16 residues. V lost 8 bases and J lost 1; bases outside the gene matches: 11. CDR3 protein: CASGRGAGEGTDTQYF. DNA of the CDR3: TGTGCCAGCGGCCGGGGAGCGGGGGAGGGCACAGATACGCAGTATTTT.

This clone was seen only a few times. The chain carries TRBV5-6 and TRBJ2-1; D unclear. This CDR3 comprises 12 residues. V lost 4 bases and J lost 7, with 9 bases in between. Germline-derived CDR1 and CDR2 are SGHDT and YYEEEE. The CDR3 coding sequence is TGTGCCAGCAGCCGACAAACGAATGAGCAGTTCTTC. It encodes CASSRQTNEQFF.

This chain links TRBV7-9 with TRBJ2-2, with a possible D match to TRBD1 (5 bases). Trimming left V 5 bases short and J 4 bases short, with 8 bases between. CDR1 is SEHNR, CDR2 FQNEAQ, per germline (reference sequence). The CDR3 totals 13 residues. The CDR3 is CASSPDSTGELFF. CDR3 in DNA: TGTGCCAGCAGCCCCGACAGCACCGGGGAGCTGTTTTTT.

In this sample, this clone turned up a few times. The chain combines TRBV4-1 with TRBJ2-1; TRBD2 matches at 7 bases. There are 17 residues in the CDR3. In germline, CDR1 is MGHRA, CDR2 YSYEKL. V dropped 5 bases and J dropped 4; count of bases not matched to a gene: 14. Written as DNA, the CDR3 is TGCGCCAGCAGCTCCCATAGTAGCGGGTTCACGTACAATGAGCAGTTCTTC. Amino acids: CASSSHSSGFTYNEQFF.

In this sample, this clone turned up once. The CDR3 DNA reads as TGTGCTAGTGGTTTGGTACGTACAGCTCGGAACACCGGGGAGCTGTTTTTT. It is translated as CASGLVRTARNTGELFF. The chain is built from TRBV12-5 and TRBJ2-2; D unclear. The CDR3 spans 17 residues. Germline V gene sequence: CDR1 LGHNT, CDR2 FRNRAP. Trimming shortened V by 0 bases and J by 1 base, and 12 bases separated the two germline ends.